This T cell receptor (beta chain) was captured in a study of T-cell memory formation after mild COVID-19 (dated by TCRdb to the early 2020s). Turning to the overall study: TCR sequence clusters from the two donors were largely donor specific. Two young, previously healthy adult volunteers, one female and one male, were included in the cohort. T-cell clones expanding and contracting after mild COVID-19 in a couple of donors were tracked by longitudinal TCRalpha and TCRbeta repertoire sequencing.

There are 11 amino acids in the CDR3, from cysteine to phenylalanine inclusive. Solely the CDR3 DNA is kept, with 33 bases framed from the first base. Reading the germline V gene (reference sequence) gives CDR1 DFQATT and CDR2 SNEGSKA. The germline ends are 12 bases apart after V is trimmed by 6 bases and J by 6 bases. PBMCs were isolated by Ficoll-Paque density gradient centrifugation. The paper's findings and limits, for the study overall: Some responding clones were detected in pre-infection memory, suggesting pre-existing cross-reactive memory T cells joined the SARS-CoV-2 response. The study included only two mild cases, and larger cohorts that include severe cases with pre-infection samples were judged to be necessary. Whether the second-wave clones peaking on day 37 were SARS-CoV-2 specific was not confirmed. Contracting CD4+ clones appeared mostly in the CM and EM memory subsets, whereas CD8+ clones were enriched in EMRA. Clones that contracted from day 15 to 85 showed balanced CD4/CD8 phenotypes, whereas a second wave of clones that expanded from day 15 to 37 leaned towards CD4+.

TCRdb shows the sequencer as Illumina NovaSeq 6000. Using 5'RACE with constant-segment primers, TCRalpha and TCRbeta cDNA libraries were constructed, with sample barcodes and unique molecular identifiers added in the process. Trizol reagent was used to extract RNA from every sample. Library amplification was performed in two PCR steps, and a second sample barcode and Illumina TruSeq adapters were introduced in the second step. Sequencing of libraries was performed on an Illumina NovaSeq with 2 x 150 bp paired-end reads. Per the source publication's procedure: With migec v1.2.7, reads were demultiplexed and then collapsed into UMI-guided consensus sequences. Using mixcr v2.1.11, UMI consensuses were aligned to TRA and TRB V and J templates and then assembled into clonotypes. A clonotype was counted as expanded or contracted only if both edgeR and NoisET called the change significant, with noise models trained on biological replicates. For edgeR calls, a false discovery rate-adjusted p below 0.01 and a log2 fold-change threshold of 1 were applied. As an exploratory analysis of dynamics, PCA with hierarchical clustering was applied to max-normalized trajectories of the 1000 most abundant clonotypes. The CD4 or CD8 phenotype of responding clones was assigned using the separately sequenced CD4+ and CD8+ repertoires. The public sequencing data were trimmed at Q25 with fastp and processed into clonotypes with MiXCR by TCRdb, which kept only in-frame beta chains. When rows share a CDR3 protein, they turn into one entry using the most common DNA and genes. The V and J calls shown here were made by TCRdb, not taken from the authors' results. The sample contains about 270,000 distinct CDR3 sequences, over 15% of them found a single time. Clones ranked in the top ten supply more than 20% of the sample.

Concerning this clonotype: There is no known antigen for this receptor. Base qualities are not provided; no much larger clone lies one nucleotide away.

This chain is built from TRBV20-1 and TRBJ2-7, and TRBD1 may be the D gene, going by 6 matching bases. The source of this sequence is a man younger than 35 who had mild COVID-19 (a few samples of this study predate the infection). The sample titles of this study are shuffled in the database, so cell type and time point are left out; the donor was told from shared clones. What was sequenced was PBMCs or a T cell subset sorted from them (not recorded which). The CDR3 protein: CSAMTGGEQYF. The DNA sequence is given as TGCAGTGCGATGACAGGAGGCGAGCAGTACTTC.